This is a list of T cell receptor beta chains from one sample in a study of T cells in Graves' hyperthyroidism and ophthalmopathy. MiXCR was run by TCRdb on the multiplex PCR reads, yielding one entry per CDR3 protein. The sample holds a few hundred thousand distinct CDR3 sequences, roughly 20% seen once. Sequencing used blood. These receptors originate from a man aged 18-30 years with Graves' hyperthyroidism. Both conserved end residues are part of each CDR3. D genes are given only for firm matches. Not every row has a clone size; where given, it reads once, few, many or a size class.

v_gene	abundance	j_gene	d_gene	CDR3aa	CDR3nt
TRBV11-2	many	TRBJ2-5	-	CASSLGRVQETQYF	TGTGCCAGCAGCTTAGGGAGGGTCCAAGAGACCCAGTACTTC
TRBV11-3	many	TRBJ2-7	TRBD1	CASSYPGQGHYEQYF	TGTGCCAGCAGCTACCCGGGACAGGGTCACTACGAGCAGTACTTC
TRBV28	-	TRBJ2-2	-	CASSSAGTGTGELFF	TGTGCCAGCAGTTCGGCGGGGACCGGCACCGGGGAGCTGTTTTTT
TRBV28	many	TRBJ2-2	TRBD2	CASSLLSGGLNTGELFF	TGTGCCAGCAGTTTACTTAGCGGGGGCCTGAACACCGGGGAGCTGTTTTTT
TRBV29-1	many	TRBJ2-5	-	CSVVEETQYF	TGCAGCGTCGTAGAAGAGACCCAGTACTTC
TRBV19	many	TRBJ1-5	-	CASGRGPHQPQHF	TGTGCCAGTGGCAGGGGTCCTCATCAGCCCCAGCATTTT
TRBV27	many	TRBJ1-1	-	CASSLAGMGEAFF	TGTGCCAGCAGTTTAGCGGGGATGGGGGAAGCTTTCTTT
TRBV6-1	many	TRBJ2-6	-	CASSEGDSGANVLTF	TGTGCCAGCAGTGAAGGGGACTCTGGGGCCAACGTCCTGACTTTC
TRBV28	many	TRBJ1-6	-	CASSSAGPVALHF	TGTGCCAGCAGTTCGGCAGGCCCCGTGGCCCTCCACTTT
TRBV6-2/TRBV6-3	many	TRBJ1-5	-	CASSSDRRQPQHF	TGTGCCAGCAGCAGCGACCGTAGACAGCCCCAGCATTTT
TRBV13	many	TRBJ1-1	TRBD1	CASRPKGQGEAFF	TGTGCCAGCCGCCCTAAGGGACAGGGTGAAGCTTTCTTT
TRBV6-2/TRBV6-3	many	TRBJ2-5	TRBD2	CASSGLAGAKERETQYF	TGTGCCAGCAGTGGACTAGCGGGGGCGAAGGAAAGAGAGACCCAGTACTTC
TRBV6-5	many	TRBJ1-2	TRBD1	CASSYLGTGEVGYTF	TGTGCCAGCAGTTACCTAGGGACAGGGGAGGTTGGCTACACCTTC
TRBV20-1	-	TRBJ2-2	-	CSARVETRTGELFF	TGCAGTGCTAGAGTAGAGACCCGGACCGGGGAGCTGTTTTTT
TRBV6-2/TRBV6-3	many	TRBJ2-7	TRBD1	CASSYSKASRDRGGHEQYF	TGTGCCAGCAGTTACTCGAAGGCTTCCAGGGACAGAGGAGGCCACGAGCAGTACTTC
TRBV7-2	once	TRBJ1-1	-	CASSLGRYPEAFF	TGTGCCAGCAGCTTAGGGAGATACCCTGAAGCTTTCTTT
TRBV7-9	-	TRBJ2-2	-	CASRRAAGAAGELCF	TGTGCCAGCCGACGGGCGGCGGGGGCCGCCGGGGAGCTGTGTTTT
TRBV10-1	few	TRBJ2-7	-	CASSEGFGAYEQYF	TGCGCCAGCAGCGAGGGATTTGGCGCCTACGAGCAGTACTTC
TRBV2	few	TRBJ2-5	-	CASTWRGGETQYF	TGTGCCAGCACCTGGCGGGGCGGGGAGACCCAGTACTTC
TRBV6-1	few	TRBJ2-7	-	CASTTDHRGGIYEQYF	TGTGCCAGCACCACTGACCACAGGGGAGGTATCTACGAGCAGTACTTC
TRBV18	-	TRBJ2-5	-	CASSPDGQIQETQYF	TGTGCCAGCTCACCTGATGGACAGATACAAGAGACCCAGTACTTC
TRBV6-1	few	TRBJ1-1	-	CASSEKGQAVWNTEAFF	TGTGCCAGCAGTGAAAAGGGTCAGGCGGTGTGGAACACTGAAGCTTTCTTT
TRBV29-1	many	TRBJ2-5	-	CSVVVQETQYF	TGCAGCGTTGTCGTCCAAGAGACCCAGTACTTC
TRBV30	many	TRBJ1-1	-	CAWATGYDTEAFF	TGTGCCTGGGCTACAGGGTACGACACTGAAGCTTTCTTT
TRBV6-1	many	TRBJ2-7	TRBD2	CASRPLGGTYEQYF	TGTGCCAGCAGGCCCCTCGGGGGGACCTACGAGCAGTACTTC
TRBV4-1	-	TRBJ1-1	-	CASSTRQLYTEAFF	TGCGCCAGCAGTACCCGACAGCTATACACTGAAGCTTTCTTT
TRBV11-2	few	TRBJ2-5	-	CASRQYQETQYF	TGTGCCAGCCGGCAGTACCAAGAGACCCAGTACTTC
TRBV19	-	TRBJ2-5	-	CASSIGGNQETQYF	TGTGCCAGTAGTATCGGCGGGAACCAAGAGACCCAGTACTTC
TRBV28	few	TRBJ2-7	-	CASSPAGIEQYF	TGTGCCAGCAGCCCCGCGGGGATCGAGCAGTACTTC
TRBV20-1	many	TRBJ2-7	TRBD1	CSAADRVAYEQYF	TGCAGTGCCGCCGACAGGGTTGCCTACGAGCAGTACTTC
TRBV29-1	many	TRBJ2-7	-	CSVGDYEQYF	TGCAGCGTTGGGGACTACGAGCAGTACTTC
TRBV7-8	many	TRBJ1-1	TRBD1	CASREGPRGPLNTEAFF	TGTGCCAGCAGGGAAGGACCCAGGGGGCCGCTGAACACTGAAGCTTTCTTT
TRBV6-1	once	TRBJ2-7	-	CASRARRGYPYEQYF	TGTGCCAGCAGGGCCAGGAGGGGGTACCCCTACGAGCAGTACTTC
TRBV19	many	TRBJ1-6	-	CASTRTLDSPLHF	TGTGCCAGTACCCGGACCCTGGATTCACCCCTCCACTTT
TRBV19	-	TRBJ1-5	-	CASSIWAEDSNQPQHF	TGTGCCAGTAGTATTTGGGCCGAAGATAGCAATCAGCCCCAGCATTTT
TRBV4-1	few	TRBJ2-2	-	CASSQLRELFF	TGCGCCAGCAGCCAATTGCGGGAGCTGTTTTTT
TRBV5-1	few	TRBJ1-1	-	CASSLVQANTEAFF	TGCGCCAGCAGCTTGGTGCAGGCCAACACTGAAGCTTTCTTT
TRBV6-1	-	TRBJ1-2	-	CASSEGPVEFYGYTF	TGTGCCAGCAGTGAAGGTCCCGTTGAGTTTTATGGCTACACCTTC
TRBV4-1	few	TRBJ2-5	-	CASSQGVADQETQYF	TGCGCCAGCAGCCAAGGGGTAGCGGACCAAGAGACCCAGTACTTC
TRBV5-4	-	TRBJ2-6	-	CASSFRRDRRSGANVLTF	TGTGCCAGCAGCTTCAGGAGGGACAGACGATCTGGGGCCAACGTCCTGACTTTC
TRBV12-3/TRBV12-4	many	TRBJ1-3	-	CASSLAEGLPGNTIYF	TGTGCCAGCAGTTTAGCTGAGGGCTTACCTGGAAACACCATATATTTT
TRBV20-1	-	TRBJ1-5	-	CSARRGGGYSNQPQHF	TGCAGTGCTAGACGAGGTGGGGGATATAGCAATCAGCCCCAGCATTTT
TRBV18	few	TRBJ1-1	-	CASSPNPDPNTEAFF	TGTGCCAGCTCACCAAACCCGGACCCGAACACTGAAGCTTTCTTT
TRBV12-3/TRBV12-4	many	TRBJ2-4	TRBD2	CASSLRRRTSGNIQYF	TGTGCCAGCAGCTTAAGACGGAGGACTAGCGGAAACATTCAGTACTTC
TRBV20-1	many	TRBJ1-1	-	CSARIQGRMRTEAFF	TGCAGTGCTAGGATCCAGGGAAGAATGCGCACTGAAGCTTTCTTT
TRBV29-1	many	TRBJ2-7	-	CSVGGLSEQYF	TGCAGCGTTGGGGGTCTGAGCGAGCAGTACTTC
TRBV29-1	many	TRBJ1-2	-	CSVEMTAEHYGYTF	TGCAGCGTTGAAATGACCGCGGAACACTATGGCTACACCTTC
TRBV4-2	many	TRBJ1-1	-	CASSQGLGGQDTEAFF	TGTGCCAGCAGCCAAGGGCTTGGTGGTCAGGACACTGAAGCTTTCTTT
TRBV11-2	-	TRBJ2-5	-	CASSLDEETQYF	TGTGCCAGCAGCTTAGATGAGGAGACCCAGTACTTC
TRBV19	many	TRBJ1-5	-	CASSHSGGSRQPQHF	TGTGCCAGTAGCCACTCCGGGGGCTCGAGGCAGCCCCAGCATTTT
TRBV10-3	few	TRBJ1-6	-	CAIGEEFPPGGSPLHF	TGTGCCATTGGGGAGGAATTTCCTCCTGGCGGTTCACCCCTCCACTTT
TRBV12-3/TRBV12-4	-	TRBJ2-2	TRBD1	CASSHGTGSGELFF	TGTGCCAGCAGTCACGGGACAGGGAGCGGGGAGCTGTTTTTT
TRBV20-1	once	TRBJ2-7	-	CSARDRQGTYEQYF	TGCAGTGCTAGAGATCGGCAGGGGACCTACGAGCAGTACTTC
TRBV29-1	-	TRBJ2-7	-	CSVEEGGRMDEQYF	TGCAGCGTTGAAGAAGGGGGGAGGATGGACGAGCAGTACTTC
TRBV12-3/TRBV12-4	many	TRBJ1-5	-	CASSPVDQPQHF	TGTGCCAGCAGCCCCGTCGATCAGCCCCAGCATTTT
TRBV27	-	TRBJ1-6	TRBD1	CASGPGQGVPGLRSPLHF	TGTGCCAGCGGACCGGGACAGGGCGTCCCAGGGTTGCGATCACCCCTCCACTTT
TRBV6-1	many	TRBJ1-1	-	CASNPDSDTEAFF	TGTGCCAGCAACCCGGACAGTGACACTGAAGCTTTCTTT
TRBV24-1	many	TRBJ1-1	-	CATSDWDGEAFF	TGTGCCACCAGTGATTGGGACGGGGAAGCTTTCTTT
TRBV13	many	TRBJ1-2	TRBD1	CASSVRDRGVYGYTF	TGTGCCAGCAGCGTCCGGGACAGGGGAGTCTATGGCTACACCTTC